Given below is one T cell receptor beta chain in context. The antigen is undetermined. All of the isolated RNA was reverse transcribed, so expressed TCRB transcripts were sequenced. TCRdb's table, derived via immunoSEQ multiplex PCR, lists solely in-frame clones and lacks some. The profile covers approximately 17,000 clones, with around 70% appearing a single time and 0.79% taken by the ten largest. Populations isolated by sorting all had purity greater than 95%. CDR3 size: 15 residues. Germline V gene sequence: CDR1 SGDLS, CDR2 YYNGEE. The V and J ends lost 4 bases and 2 bases respectively, with 15 bases between them. This entry comes from a study of beta chain features in type 1 diabetes. Study-wide results and limits: HLA influence on TCRB rearrangement stayed unresolved here. Within each of all four CD4+ subsets, Type 1 diabetes patients had TCRB CDR3s that were moderately but significantly shorter.

V is TRBV9 and J is TRBJ1-1; no reliable D call. This receptor was taken from a man aged 25 to 40 with type 1 diabetes. The specimen was stem cell memory CD4+ T cells from blood. CDR3 DNA sequence: TGTGCCAGCAGCCCACGACGGGGAGGAAACACTGAAGCTTTCTTT. Its translation: CASSPRRGGNTEAFF.